The entry below gives a single T cell receptor (beta chain) sequence along with its context. The CDR3 spans 12 residues. Trimming stripped 5 bases from V and 8 bases from J, with 10 bases between. The germline gives CDR1 MNHNY, CDR2 SVGAGI (reference sequence). This sample is part of a study of CD8 T cells in Susac syndrome. The RNA, roughly 0.45 to 1 ug, was put through reverse transcription using random hexamers. In TCRdb, the immunoSEQ multiplex PCR reads were re-called with MiXCR into one record per CDR3 protein. In the table there are approximately 53,000 distinct CDR3 sequences, 85% to 95% of which are singletons.

The TCR sequence derives from a human donor with multiple sclerosis. Specimen: CD8+ T cells from PBMCs. This sequence joins TRBV6-6 and TRBJ2-1; D uncertain. The DNA for the CDR3 is TGTGCCAGCAGTACCGGACCCGATGAGCAGTTCTTC. Translating it yields CASSTGPDEQFF.